One and the same sample provided the 30 T cell receptor beta chains below, sequenced in a study of blood T cell repertoires in COVID-19. Method: immunoSEQ multiplex PCR; TCRdb's copy keeps in-frame clones and lacks some. The table has roughly 60,000 clones, roughly 90% seen once. The sample comprised peripheral blood. The receptors stem from a human donor in a cohort sampled during active COVID-19.

The chain combines TRBV7-6 with TRBJ2-5; TRBD2 matches 7 bases. V shed 7 bases, J shed 4 bases, and the junction held 9 bases outside the gene matches. Germline lookup yields CDR1 SGHVS and CDR2 FNYEAQ. CDR3 size: 14 residues. The CDR3 bases are TGTGCCAGCAACCTACCCGAGCGGGGAGAGACCCAGTACTTC. This sequence encodes CASNLPERGETQYF.

V gene TRBV29-1 combines with J gene TRBJ2-3; perhaps TRBD2 as D (5 bases). This CDR3 has 15 residues. V was shortened by 5 bases and J by 0 bases, with 15 bases between the two germline ends. CDR1 and CDR2 (germline): SQVTM, ANQGSEA. DNA for the CDR3: TGCAGCGTTCTAGGCGGCGGGCCGAGCACAGATACGCAGTATTTT. It yields the protein CSVLGGGPSTDTQYF.

The rearrangement joins TRBV14 to TRBJ2-1; 10 bases are shared with TRBD2. Per germline, CDR1 SGHDN and CDR2 FVKESK. V lost 2 bases and J lost 9; bases outside the gene matches: 10. This CDR3 contains 16 residues. CDR3 bases: TGTGCCAGCAGCCAACTAGGTCTAGCGGGAGTTGGTGAGCAGTTCTTC. It encodes CASSQLGLAGVGEQFF. The complete variable domain, with remaining parts taken from reference TRBV14 and TRBJ2-1, reads EAGVTQFPSHSVIEKGQTVTLRCDPISGHDNLYWYRRVMGKEIKFLLHFVKESKQDESGMPNNRFLAERTGGTYSTLKVQPAELEDSGVYFCASSQLGLAGVGEQFFGPGTRLTVL.

The chain links TRBV2 to TRBJ1-2; 7 bases match TRBD1. With V trimmed by 5 bases and J by 4 bases, 4 bases remained unmatched. Per the germline V gene, CDR1 is SNHLY and CDR2 is FYNNEI. The CDR3 loop spans 13 amino acids. CDR3 amino acids: CASSPTGPYGYTF. CDR3 bases: TGTGCCAGCAGTCCGACAGGGCCCTATGGCTACACCTTC.

The chain joins TRBV3-1 (or the pseudogene TRBV3-2) to TRBJ2-1, with 9 bases matching TRBD2. From germline, CDR1 is LGHDT and CDR2 YNNKEL (reference sequence). The CDR3 is 17 residues long. Unmatched junction bases numbered 7, after V lost 0 bases and J lost 4 bases. CDR3 coding DNA: TGTGCCAGCAGCCAAGATAGGGCTAGCGGGGTATACAATGAGCAGTTCTTC. Translating it yields CASSQDRASGVYNEQFF.

This rearrangement joins TRBV6-2 or TRBV6-3 to TRBJ1-2; TRBD1 is a possible D gene (6 bases). Trimming took 4 bases from V and 6 from J, leaving 12 bases between them. From germline, CDR1 is MNHEY and CDR2 SVGEGT. This CDR3 has 13 amino acids. Here the CDR3 DNA reads TGTGCCAGCAGTTCGGACAGCCCGGATGGCTACACCTTC. Translating it yields CASSSDSPDGYTF.

The rearrangement links TRBV12-3 or TRBV12-4 to TRBJ1-5; D is uncertain. CDR3 length: 13 residues. Trimming took 4 bases from V and 1 from J, leaving 5 bases between them. The CDR3 loop is CASSYGSNQPQHF. The CDR3, as DNA: TGTGCCAGCAGTTACGGGAGCAATCAGCCCCAGCATTTT.

This clone appeared a few times. This rearrangement joins TRBV5-4 to TRBJ1-5; possible D gene TRBD1, 6 bases. Germline CDR1 reads SGHNT; CDR2 reads YYREEE (reference sequence). The CDR3 has 14 amino acids. Trimming cost V 2 bases and J 8 bases, with 14 bases left between them. The CDR3 loop reads CASSLQGSLEPQHF. The CDR3 coding sequence is TGTGCCAGCAGCTTACAGGGCTCCTTGGAGCCCCAGCATTTT.

This clone was observed a single time. The V and J genes are TRBV6-5 and TRBJ1-2, with 9 bases identical to TRBD1. V trimming: 6 bases; J trimming: 6 bases; junction bases outside the gene matches: 8. This CDR3 has 14 amino acids. Germline CDR1 MNHEY, CDR2 SVGAGI. CDR3 region: CASRSGGTGNGYTF. The CDR3 nucleotides read TGTGCCAGCAGAAGCGGAGGGACAGGGAATGGCTACACCTTC.

The V call is TRBV27, the J call TRBJ2-1, with D maybe TRBD2 (5 bases). The CDR3 has 12 residues. The germline V and J ends were trimmed by 4 bases and 9 bases, with 10 bases remaining between them. Germline values: CDR1 MNHEY, CDR2 SMNVEV (reference sequence). The CDR3 loop reads CASSSSLGEQFF. The CDR3 nucleotides read TGTGCCAGCAGTTCTAGCTTGGGTGAGCAGTTCTTC.

The rearrangement uses TRBV2 and TRBJ1-2; tentatively, D is TRBD1 (5 bases). V lost 1 base and J lost 5, with 17 bases in between. CDR1 SNHLY and CDR2 FYNNEI come from the germline V gene. This CDR3 region has 16 residues. The CDR3 DNA sequence: TGTGCCAGCAGTGAAGGGAGCGGGGGAGAGGTTTATGGCTACACCTTC. Amino acids: CASSEGSGGEVYGYTF.

This chain uses TRBV7-6 with TRBJ2-7, with 8 bases fitting TRBD1. CDR1 is SGHVS and CDR2 is FNYEAQ in the germline V gene. V lost 5 bases, J lost 6 bases, and 3 bases stayed unmatched. The CDR3 contains 12 residues. CDR3 bases: TGTGCCAGCAGCATAACAGGGGGCGAGCAGTACTTC. It encodes CASSITGGEQYF.

For the CDR3, the DNA is TGTGCCAGCAGTGGGAAAGACAACCAAGAGACCCAGTACTTC. Translated: CASSGKDNQETQYF. The genes are TRBV2 and TRBJ2-5; unclear D gene. Per germline, CDR1 SNHLY and CDR2 FYNNEI. Trimming took 4 bases from V and 0 from J, leaving 9 bases between them. The CDR3 runs 14 residues.

This chain uses TRBV7-8 with TRBJ2-1; 9 nucleotides agree with TRBD2. Germline assignment: CDR1 SGHVS and CDR2 FQNEAQ. This CDR3 spans 17 amino acids. J gave up 7 bases and V 5 bases, and 15 bases lay outside the gene matches. For the CDR3, the DNA is TGTGCCAGCAGCCCCCGGGCTAGCGGGAACCGTCAGAATGAGCAGTTCTTC. Protein sequence: CASSPRASGNRQNEQFF.

The chain recombines TRBV6-6 with TRBJ2-1; TRBD1 aligns across 12 bases. CDR1 is MNHNY and CDR2 is SVGAGI in the germline V gene (reference sequence). V trimming: 7 bases; J trimming: 10 bases; junction bases outside the gene matches: 8. The CDR3 totals 14 residues. CDR3: CASKPGQGAWEQFF. The CDR3 DNA reads TGTGCCAGCAAACCGGGACAGGGGGCCTGGGAGCAGTTCTTC.

The J gene is TRBJ2-7, the V gene TRBV19, with TRBD2 as a possible D gene (5 bases). The CDR3 loop spans 13 amino acids. CDR1 and CDR2 (germline): LNHDA, SQIVND (reference sequence). Trimming pared 3 bases from V and 6 bases from J, leaving 12 bases between. CDR3 residues: CASSIRRAGEQYF. The CDR3 bases are TGTGCCAGTAGTATTCGGCGGGCCGGCGAGCAGTACTTC.

As for this clone: One junction end disagrees with the germline gene, perhaps due to a read error. The chain joins TRBV5-6 to TRBJ1-2; TRBD1 matches 7 bases. The CDR3 loop spans 14 amino acids. Germline CDR1 SGHDT, CDR2 YYEEEE. This CDR3 reads CASSLGDSDYGYTF. In nucleotides, the CDR3 is TGTGCCAGCAGTTTGGGGGACAGCGACTATGGCTACACCTTC.

This clone has only one observation. V usage is TRBV6-5 and J usage is TRBJ1-2; TRBD1 agrees at 7 bases. This CDR3 is 14 amino acids long. The trim removed 5 bases at V and 4 bases at J, leaving 7 bases unmatched. CDR1 is MNHEY, CDR2 SVGAGI, per germline. CDR3 region: CASSTSAGGYGYTF. DNA of the CDR3: TGTGCCAGCAGTACCTCTGCAGGGGGCTATGGCTACACCTTC.

This clone was observed once. J is TRBJ1-1 and V is TRBV7-6; 7 nucleotides line up with TRBD1. This CDR3 comprises 14 residues. Trimming took 5 bases from V and 4 from J; bases not matched to a gene: 7. Germline V gene lookup returns CDR1 SGHVS and CDR2 FNYEAQ. The CDR3 is CASSPWTGGTEAFF. The CDR3 DNA follows: TGTGCCAGCAGCCCTTGGACAGGAGGCACTGAAGCTTTCTTT.

The rearrangement links TRBV4-3 to TRBJ2-7; D uncertain. The V gene's germline CDR1 is LGHNA and CDR2 YSLEER. V lost 0 bases, J lost 4 bases, and 10 bases lay in between. The CDR3 has 14 amino acids. The CDR3, as DNA: TGCGCCAGCAGCCAAGACTTGGGCAGTTACGAGCAGTACTTC. Translation: CASSQDLGSYEQYF.

V and J are TRBV5-4 and TRBJ2-1; 11 nucleotides line up with TRBD2. This CDR3 is 14 amino acids long. J was trimmed by 7 bases and V by 1 base; bases with no gene match: 1. The germline gives CDR1 SGHNT, CDR2 YYREEE (reference sequence). CDR3 bases: TGTGCCAGCAGCTTGAGACTAGCGGGGAATGAGCAGTTCTTC. This translates into CASSLRLAGNEQFF.

This clone has only a few counts. The V call is TRBV23-1, the J call TRBJ2-7; D possibly corresponds to TRBD1 (5 bases). TRBV23-1 counts as an open reading frame of uncertain function. Trimming pared 0 bases from V and 5 bases from J, leaving 17 bases between. CDR3 length: 16 residues. The CDR3 nucleotides read TGCGCCAGCAGTCAATCAGAGGTGGAAGGGGCCGACGAGCAGTACTTC. This codes for CASSQSEVEGADEQYF.

The gene calls are TRBV7-9 and TRBJ2-7, with a possible D match to TRBD1 (6 bases). Germline CDR1 reads SEHNR; CDR2 reads FQNEAQ (reference sequence). The CDR3 covers 13 residues. V gave up 6 bases and J gave up 5 bases, with 14 bases separating them. DNA for the CDR3: TGTGCCAGCAGGCGCCAGGGGTGGAACGAGCAGTACTTC. Translating gives CASRRQGWNEQYF.

The chain has TRBV29-1 and TRBJ1-1, with D possibly TRBD1 on 6 matching bases. The CDR3 consists of 11 residues. Trimming stripped 4 bases from V and 5 bases from J, with 8 bases between. CDR1 is SQVTM and CDR2 is ANQGSEA in the germline V gene. The CDR3 spells CSVARGTEAFF. CDR3 DNA: TGCAGCGTTGCCAGGGGAACTGAAGCTTTCTTT.

This clone was observed a few times. This chain joins TRBV7-9 and TRBJ2-7, with a weak D call TRBD1 (6 bases). V dropped 4 bases and J dropped 4 bases, with 11 bases sitting between them. The CDR3 extends over 13 amino acids. Germline lookup yields CDR1 SEHNR and CDR2 FQNEAQ (reference sequence). The CDR3 loop reads CASSSGQPYEQYF. The CDR3 nucleotides are TGTGCCAGCAGCTCGGGACAACCATACGAGCAGTACTTC.

A word on this clone: The identical CDR3 is also encoded by other nucleotide sequences in the sample. The chain recombines TRBV29-1 with TRBJ1-1, with no clear D. V was pared by 4 bases and J by 4 bases, with 7 bases between. The CDR3 contains 11 residues. The germline CDR1 and CDR2 sequences are SQVTM and ANQGSEA. The CDR3 DNA sequence: TGCAGCGTTGTAGCGGGCACTGAAGCTTTCTTT. This sequence encodes CSVVAGTEAFF.

The chain carries TRBV30 and TRBJ2-1; TRBD2 is a possible D gene (6 bases). Trimming cost V 3 bases and J 7 bases, with 16 bases left between them. Germline V gene sequence: CDR1 GTSNPN, CDR2 SVGIG (reference sequence). CDR3 length: 14 amino acids. In nucleotides, the CDR3 is TGTGCCTGGAGCTTATACGGGGGTTTGAATGAGCAGTTCTTC. This codes for CAWSLYGGLNEQFF.

The J gene is TRBJ2-7, the V gene TRBV28, with D perhaps matching TRBD2 (6 bases). The germline CDR1 and CDR2 sequences are MDHEN and SYDVKM. The CDR3 runs 14 residues. V gave up 5 bases and J gave up 7 bases, with 18 bases separating them. CDR3 nucleotide sequence: TGTGCCAGCAGTCCCGGGATAAGGGCGGGGGAGCAGTACTTC. Protein product: CASSPGIRAGEQYF.

V usage is TRBV29-1 and J usage is TRBJ1-1, with D unresolved. Per germline, CDR1 SQVTM and CDR2 ANQGSEA. The CDR3 is 12 residues long. Trimming pared 3 bases from V and 2 bases from J, leaving 7 bases between. The CDR3, as DNA: TGCAGCGTTGAGGAGGGTAACACTGAAGCTTTCTTT. It yields the protein CSVEEGNTEAFF. The full variable domain, rest sourced from reference TRBV29-1 and TRBJ1-1, is SAVISQKPSRDICQRGTSLTIQCQVDSQVTMMFWYRQQPGQSLTLIATANQGSEATYESGFVIDKFPISRPNLTFSTLTVSNMSPEDSSIYLCSVEEGNTEAFFGQGTRLTVV.

The rearrangement joins TRBV5-6 to TRBJ2-2, with 7 nucleotides matching TRBD1. The CDR3 runs to 17 residues. V gave up 1 base and J gave up 5 bases; unmatched junction bases: 11. CDR1 is SGHDT and CDR2 is YYEEEE in the germline V gene. The CDR3: CASSLRDSWIRTGELFF. CDR3 bases: TGTGCCAGCAGCTTGAGGGACAGTTGGATTAGGACCGGGGAGCTGTTTTTT.